The 24 T cell receptor beta chains below all came from one sample that was sequenced in a study of shared clonotypes between healthy human individuals. Naive CD8 cells lacked CD45RO and underwent positive selection for CCR7, leaving out terminally differentiated effector memory CD45RA+ cells. TCRdb's copy holds only in-frame clones and misses some; the assay was immunoSEQ multiplex PCR. Among under 700,000 clones, around 96% were seen once, and the ten largest hold over 0.1%. The sequencing input was naive CD8+ T cells sorted from blood. The receptors were gathered from a woman aged 30 to 39 in good health.

This clone was observed once. This CDR3 is CASSQGYTGSSYEQYF. In DNA form, the CDR3 reads TGTGCCAGCAGCCAAGGGTACACAGGGAGCTCCTACGAGCAGTACTTC. The chain links TRBV4-2 to TRBJ2-5; perhaps TRBD1 as D (6 bases). The assigned J gene may be wrong: the sequence end matches TRBJ2-7 better. CDR1 is LGHNA and CDR2 is YNFKEQ in the germline V gene. The CDR3 runs 16 residues.

The chain links TRBV6-6 to TRBJ1-2; tentatively, D is TRBD1 (5 bases). Trimming removed 6 bases at V and 3 bases at J, with 14 bases between. Germline loops: CDR1 MNHNY, CDR2 SVGAGI (reference sequence). This CDR3 is built from 14 residues. In DNA, the CDR3 is TGTGCCAGCAGCCTTCTTGGGGGGGACTATGGCTACACCTTC. It specifies CASSLLGGDYGYTF.

The chain joins TRBV9 to TRBJ2-2; D is uncertain. Germline V gene data show CDR1 as SGDLS and CDR2 as YYNGEE. The CDR3 is 17 amino acids. V was clipped by 0 bases and J by 1 base, with 13 bases between them. The CDR3 nucleotides read TGTGCCAGCAGCGTAGCTATCCTTCCCGGGAACACCGGGGAGCTGTTTTTT. Translating it yields CASSVAILPGNTGELFF.

CDR3 region: CASCTGTGYGYTF. The CDR3 nucleotides are TGTGCCAGCTGCACAGGGACGGGCTATGGCTACACCTTC. This chain uses TRBV6-6 with TRBJ1-2; a possible D gene is TRBD1 (6 bases). Germline V gene sequence: CDR1 MNHNY, CDR2 SVGAGI (reference sequence). This CDR3 is built from 13 residues. Trimming shortened V by 8 bases and J by 4 bases, and 14 bases separated the two germline ends.

The chain carries TRBV4-1 and TRBJ2-3; D is perhaps TRBD2 (5 bases). V lost 1 base, J lost 0 bases, and 8 bases lay in between. The CDR3 contains 15 residues. The germline gives CDR1 MGHRA, CDR2 YSYEKL. In DNA form, the CDR3 reads TGCGCCAGCAGCCAAGGGAGCGGAAGCACAGATACGCAGTATTTT. This encodes CASSQGSGSTDTQYF.

The chain combines TRBV5-4 with TRBJ2-7; the D gene could be TRBD1 or TRBD2 (6 bases each). This CDR3 region has 15 residues. The V and J ends lost 4 bases and 0 bases respectively, with 14 bases between them. Germline CDR1 reads SGHNT; CDR2 reads YYREEE (reference sequence). CDR3 protein: CASSPSGASSYEQYF. The CDR3 coding sequence is TGTGCCAGCAGCCCATCGGGGGCCAGCTCCTACGAGCAGTACTTC. Supplemented by reference TRBV5-4 and TRBJ2-7, the full variable domain reads ETGVTQSPTHLIKTRGQQVTLRCSSQSGHNTVSWYQQALGQGPQFIFQYYREEENGRGNFPPRFSGLQFPNYSSELNVNALELDDSALYLCASSPSGASSYEQYFGPGTRLTVT.

This chain joins TRBV13 and TRBJ2-7; 7 nucleotides line up with TRBD1. The CDR3 sequence is 12 residues long. V lost 4 bases to trimming and J lost 5 bases; unmatched junction nucleotides: 2. Germline CDR1 PRHDT, CDR2 FYEKMQ (reference sequence). CDR3 loop: CASSSGTDEQYF. As DNA, the CDR3 is TGTGCCAGCAGCTCCGGGACAGACGAGCAGTACTTC.

This chain uses TRBV4-2 with TRBJ2-7, with 7 bases aligning to TRBD2. The CDR3 is made up of 15 amino acids. V was clipped by 0 bases and J by 0 bases; unmatched bases: 2. The V gene's germline CDR1 is LGHNA and CDR2 YNFKEQ. The CDR3 region has the DNA TGTGCCAGCAGCCAAGAAAGGGACTACTCCTACGAGCAGTACTTC. Translation: CASSQERDYSYEQYF.

This sequence joins TRBV12-1 and TRBJ2-2. TRBV12-1 is termed a pseudogene. The CDR3 spans 18 residues. CDR3 protein: CASSDPRTTTSNTGELFF. The CDR3 nucleotides are TGTGCCAGCAGCGACCCCCGGACGACCACCTCGAACACCGGGGAGCTGTTTTTT.

V gene TRBV13 combines with J gene TRBJ2-5; 7 positions agree with TRBD1. V lost 0 bases and J lost 2; bases outside the gene matches: 6. The CDR3 is 16 residues long. Germline loops: CDR1 PRHDT, CDR2 FYEKMQ (reference sequence). CDR3 sequence reads: CASSLGSGGQQETQYF. CDR3 nucleotides: TGTGCCAGCAGCTTAGGTTCAGGGGGACAACAAGAGACCCAGTACTTC.

The CDR3 region has the DNA TGTGCCAGCAGCTTGCCGACAGCGCCGGGCGAGCAGTACTTC. Amino acid sequence: CASSLPTAPGEQYF. This chain uses TRBV11-2 with TRBJ2-7, with D possibly TRBD1 on 5 matching bases. This CDR3 contains 14 residues. CDR1 and CDR2 from the germline V gene are SGHAT and FQNNGV. V was shortened by 3 bases and J by 6 bases, with 15 bases between the two germline ends. The complete variable domain, with remaining parts taken from reference TRBV11-2 and TRBJ2-7, reads EAGVAQSPRYKIIEKRQSVAFWCNPISGHATLYWYQQILGQGPKLLIQFQNNGVVDDSQLPKDRFSAERLKGVDSTLKIQPAKLEDSAVYLCASSLPTAPGEQYFGPGTRLTVT.

The chain couples TRBV27 to TRBJ2-7; D is perhaps TRBD1 or TRBD2 (5 bases each). This CDR3 has 15 amino acids. Germline V gene lookup returns CDR1 MNHEY and CDR2 SMNVEV (reference sequence). The V end was cut by 2 bases, the J end by 2 bases, with 13 bases between. The CDR3 DNA reads TGTGCCAGCAGTTTACAGAGCCTGGGGGCCTACGAGCAGTACTTC. It yields the protein CASSLQSLGAYEQYF.

This chain joins TRBV15 and TRBJ1-4; TRBD1 agrees at 10 bases. Germline V gene lookup returns CDR1 LNHNV and CDR2 YYDKDF (reference sequence). With 6 bases clipped from V and 6 bases from J, the junction kept 7 bases outside the gene matches. The CDR3 loop spans 15 amino acids. The CDR3 region has the DNA TGTGCCACCAGAGCCGAGACAGGGGGCGATGAAAAACTGTTTTTT. Protein product: CATRAETGGDEKLFF.

V and J are TRBV27 and TRBJ2-5; D is undetermined. The DNA end is a closer match to TRBJ2-7, so the J assignment may be wrong. The CDR3 sequence is 13 residues long. Germline values: CDR1 MNHEY, CDR2 SMNVEV (reference sequence). The CDR3: CASSFQATYEQYF. The CDR3 nucleotides are TGTGCCAGCAGCTTCCAGGCTACCTACGAGCAGTACTTC.

This rearrangement joins TRBV7-8 to TRBJ2-2; D is perhaps TRBD1 (5 bases). CDR1 is SGHVS and CDR2 is FQNEAQ in the germline V gene. The CDR3 is made up of 16 amino acids. V dropped 1 base and J dropped 6 bases, with 15 bases sitting between them. As DNA, the CDR3 is TGTGCCAGCAGCTTAGGTTGGGCTGGGGCATCCGGGGAGCTGTTTTTT. Its protein product is CASSLGWAGASGELFF. Looking up the rest from reference TRBV7-8 and TRBJ2-2 gives the full variable domain: GAGVSQSPRYKVAKRGQDVALRCDPISGHVSLFWYQQALGQGPEFLTYFQNEAQLDKSGLPSDRFFAERPEGSVSTLKIQRTQQEDSAVYLCASSLGWAGASGELFFGEGSRLTVL.

The gene calls are TRBV20-1 and TRBJ2-4; D uncertain. CDR3 length: 10 residues. From germline, CDR1 is DFQATT and CDR2 SNEGSKA (reference sequence). V lost 3 bases and J lost 12, with 9 bases in between. In DNA, the CDR3 is TGCAGTGCTAGCTCTTTCGGTCAGTACTTC. Amino acids: CSASSFGQYF.

As concerns this clone: The identical CDR3 is also encoded by other nucleotide sequences in the sample. The CDR3 reads CASSPLSNEQFF. DNA of the CDR3: TGTGCCAGCAGCCCGCTATCTAATGAGCAGTTCTTC. The chain links TRBV13 to TRBJ2-1, with unresolved D. There are 12 residues in the CDR3. Germline CDR1 is PRHDT and CDR2 is FYEKMQ (reference sequence). Trimming took 5 bases from V and 7 from J, leaving 9 bases between them.

CDR3 loop: CASSYSGTGREQYF. The CDR3 bases are TGTGCCAGCAGTTACTCAGGGACAGGGAGAGAGCAGTACTTC. V gene TRBV6-5 combines with J gene TRBJ2-7, with 9 bases matching TRBD1. Germline CDR1 reads MNHEY; CDR2 reads SVGAGI. With V trimmed by 0 bases and J by 7 bases, 4 bases remained unmatched. CDR3 length: 14 residues.

The chain combines TRBV27 with TRBJ1-1; D call uncertain. This CDR3 is 16 amino acids long. V was shortened by 2 bases and J by 0 bases, with 13 bases between the two germline ends. Germline CDR1 and CDR2: MNHEY and SMNVEV (reference sequence). The CDR3 nucleotides are TGTGCCAGCAGTTTAGTCAGGAGCTCTCTGAACACTGAAGCTTTCTTT. It yields the protein CASSLVRSSLNTEAFF.

V gene TRBV29-1 combines with J gene TRBJ1-1, with D hard to call. Germline CDR1 reads SQVTM; CDR2 reads ANQGSEA. The CDR3 runs to 11 residues. The V end lost 5 bases, the J end lost 7 bases, and 11 bases lay between the germline ends. CDR3 in DNA: TGCAGCGTTCTGACCCCAGGTGAAGCTTTCTTT. Amino acids: CSVLTPGEAFF.

The genes are TRBV7-9 and TRBJ2-6; no firm D call. Germline assignment: CDR1 SEHNR and CDR2 FQNEAQ (reference sequence). The CDR3 has 16 residues. V lost 2 bases, J lost 0 bases, and 8 bases lay in between. CDR3 nucleotides: TGTGCCAGCAGCTTAACGGATGACTCTGGGGCCAACGTCCTGACTTTC. Amino acid sequence: CASSLTDDSGANVLTF.

The V and J genes are TRBV11-2 and TRBJ2-7; no clear D. V was shortened by 3 bases and J by 1 base, with 7 bases between the two germline ends. This CDR3 has 13 residues. CDR1 is SGHAT and CDR2 is FQNNGV in the germline V gene. CDR3 bases: TGTGCCAGCAGCTTTGGGCAGTCCTACGAGCAGTACTTC. This translates into CASSFGQSYEQYF.

This clone was counted only a few times. The chain carries TRBV11-2 and TRBJ1-4; unclear D gene. There are 11 residues in the CDR3. Germline V CDR1 and CDR2: SGHAT, FQNNGV. V was clipped by 6 bases and J by 8 bases, with 7 bases between them. In DNA, the CDR3 is TGTGCCAGCAGTTACAGCGAAAAACTGTTTTTT. This encodes CASSYSEKLFF.

The chain recombines TRBV27 with TRBJ2-7; 9 bases match TRBD1. In germline, CDR1 is MNHEY, CDR2 SMNVEV (reference sequence). This CDR3 contains 15 residues. V lost 7 bases to trimming and J lost 4 bases; unmatched junction nucleotides: 11. The CDR3 nucleotides read TGTGCCAGCAAACCAGGACAGGGGATTATTTACGAGCAGTACTTC. It encodes CASKPGQGIIYEQYF.